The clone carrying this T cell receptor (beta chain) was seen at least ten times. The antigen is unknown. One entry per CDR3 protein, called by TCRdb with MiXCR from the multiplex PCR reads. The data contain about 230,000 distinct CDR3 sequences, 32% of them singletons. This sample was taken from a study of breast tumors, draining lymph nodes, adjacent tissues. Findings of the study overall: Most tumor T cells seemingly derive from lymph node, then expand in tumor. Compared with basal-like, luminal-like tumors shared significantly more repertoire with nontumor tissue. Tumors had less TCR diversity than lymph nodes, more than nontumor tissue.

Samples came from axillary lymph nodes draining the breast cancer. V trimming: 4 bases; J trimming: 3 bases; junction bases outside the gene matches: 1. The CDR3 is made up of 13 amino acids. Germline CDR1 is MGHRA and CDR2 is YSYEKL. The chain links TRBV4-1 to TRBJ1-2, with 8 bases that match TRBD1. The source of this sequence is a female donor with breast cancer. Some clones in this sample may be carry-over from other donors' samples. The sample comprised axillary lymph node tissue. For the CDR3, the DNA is TGCGCCAGCAGCCCACAGGGGGACTATGGCTACACCTTC. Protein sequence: CASSPQGDYGYTF.